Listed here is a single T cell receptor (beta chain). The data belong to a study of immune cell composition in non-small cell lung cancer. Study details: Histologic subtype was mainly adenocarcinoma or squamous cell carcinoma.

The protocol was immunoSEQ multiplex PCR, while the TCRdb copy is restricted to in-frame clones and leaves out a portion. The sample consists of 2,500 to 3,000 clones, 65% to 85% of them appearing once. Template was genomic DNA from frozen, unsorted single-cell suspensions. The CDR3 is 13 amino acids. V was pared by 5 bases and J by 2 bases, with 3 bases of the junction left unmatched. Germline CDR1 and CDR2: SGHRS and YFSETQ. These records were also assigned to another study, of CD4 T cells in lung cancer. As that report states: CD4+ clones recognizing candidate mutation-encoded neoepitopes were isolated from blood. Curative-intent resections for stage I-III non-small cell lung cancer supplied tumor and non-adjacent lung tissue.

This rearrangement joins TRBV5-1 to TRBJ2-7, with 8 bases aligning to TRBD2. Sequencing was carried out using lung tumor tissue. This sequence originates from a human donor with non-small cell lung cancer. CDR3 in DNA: TGCGCCAGCAGACTAGCGGACCCCTACGAGCAGTACTTC. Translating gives CASRLADPYEQYF.